The present TCR beta chain was sequenced within a study of cytomegalovirus exposure and HLA in healthy donors listed by TCRdb under 2017. About the investigation overall: According to an earlier analysis of 550 to 750 of the donors, 150 million to 200 million T cells yielded some 110 million unique TCR beta sequences and 276 Gb of sequence data. Roughly 320 gigabases of sequencing data and about 92 million unique TCR sequences made up an early release that covered roughly 670 HLA-typed donors. The genetic ancestry cluster associated with self-reported Caucasian donors included roughly 84% of the 300 to 400 genotyped donors. The study was designed to test whether signatures of past pathogen exposure could be identified by cataloging public T cell receptors. The study used immunosequencing to profile the T cell repertoires of several hundred subjects and linked those repertoires to cytomegalovirus serostatus. A separate validation cohort of roughly 120 different subjects was used in addition to the approximately 700-subject first cohort. To predict cytomegalovirus infection status, the study brought together high-throughput TCR immunosequencing, statistical association of individual TCRs with disease status, and machine learning. A later analysis re-analyzed previously published TCR beta repertoires from 666 donors and added high-resolution HLA genotyping to study TCR occurrence patterns. Rather than using new phenotypic data, the later analysis identified candidate immune exposures from TCR beta sequences and from how often those sequences occurred across donors. An earlier analysis of about 620 of the donors applied high-throughput TCR beta sequencing to assess whether each TCR beta V gene segment acted as functional or pseudogenic. Donor age, sex, ethnicity and CMV serostatus were compiled alongside the repertoire data. In a later genetic analysis, genome-wide SNP genotypes for 398 of the 666 donors were used, and that subset was treated as a discovery cohort. Every discovery cohort repertoire had been produced on one sequencing platform. HLA typing included class I and class II loci at four-digit resolution. The number of donors typed differed by locus, with about 629-630 for A, B, C, DRB1 and DQB1, over 500 for DQA1, over 600 for DPA1, and some 470 for DPB1. A handful of DR-DQ haplotypes were handled as single units for association and clustering because linkage in the cohort was strong. On average, 235,054 unique TCR beta nucleotide sequences were sequenced per donor among a few hundred genotyped donors of the cohort, with 15% to 20% of those sequences being non-productive.

In total, 666 healthy bone marrow donors made up the cohort. All cohort members were sampled while nominally healthy, although unrecorded immune exposures were likely present. The donor was CMV seronegative and was included in the group of over 300 seronegative cohort members. A peripheral blood sample was provided by each donor, and peripheral blood mononuclear cells were used for TCR beta sequencing. The Qiagen DNeasy Blood Extraction Kit was used to extract genomic DNA from the blood cell samples. Libraries were made using the immunoSEQ multiplex PCR assay. For the multiplex PCR, a mixture combining 60 forward primers for TCR Vbeta segments and 13 reverse primers for TCR Jbeta segments was used. The CDR3 region of rearranged TCR beta genes was amplified from genomic DNA with a multiplex PCR assay. The amplified TCR beta libraries were sequenced on the Illumina HiSeq System as 87-base-pair reads. The paper's processing steps were these. Across the 500 to 850 repertoires, a later analysis counted 78 million or so unique TCR beta chains, roughly 11 million of which were shared by at least two donors. To remove PCR and sequencing errors, raw reads were error-corrected and collapsed into unique sequences using a nearest-neighbor algorithm that merged closely related sequences. To assign V, D and J gene segments, CDR3 sequences were aligned to IMGT reference sequences. Each retained sequence needed at least a six-nucleotide match to both a V gene segment and a J gene segment. Rearrangements were called productive when the CDR3 lacked stop codons and stayed in frame with V and J; all others were non-productive. Following IMGT convention, CDR3 was defined as the stretch from the second conserved V-encoded cysteine up to the conserved J-encoded phenylalanine. Sequences without an unambiguous match to a single V gene segment were excluded from the earlier analysis of a few hundred of the donors. An earlier analysis of 587 of the donors classified V segments as functional when productive rearrangements were above 56.7% and as segregating when the standard deviation between donors was above 5%. A statistical classification framework was built to diagnose cytomegalovirus status from the catalog of TCR beta chain sequences. A later analysis assigned V and J genes by comparing TCR nucleotide sequences with IMGT/GENE-DB human TR gene sequences. The TCRdist pipeline was used in a later analysis to assign CDR3 sequences and most-parsimonious VDJ recombination scenarios. In a later analysis, each TCR beta chain was defined by its CDR3 amino acid sequence together with its V-gene family, and reads without a unique V-gene family were excluded. In a later analysis, 550 to 650 highly shared, low-generation-probability nucleotide sequences were removed to address suspected cross-contamination and a sequencing artifact. For each public chain, a later analysis derived a clonal expansion index from normalized ranks of inferred template counts within each repertoire. In a later analysis, generation probabilities were computed with a VDJ recombination model fitted to out-of-frame rearrangements, and the resulting probabilities were checked against IGoR. A later analysis scored TCR-TCR, TCR-HLA and TCR-CMV co-occurrence with hypergeometric tests, applying a repertoire-size bias correction to TCR pairs. A later analysis estimated false discovery rates by permuting HLA or CMV assignments 20 times. In a later analysis, co-occurring TCRs were grouped using DBSCAN, with TCRdist sequence similarity added in when clustering inside HLA-allele-positive subsets. Repertoires with fewer than 30,000 or more than 120,000 public chains, plus five repertoires with anomalous nucleotide sharing, were excluded from co-occurrence clustering. As stored in TCRdb, this immuneACCESS dataset retains in-frame rearrangements with V and J assigned. A fraction of the clones does not appear; measured against another copy, unresolved V genes explain less than half of the discrepancy, and the remainder lacks a known reason. The V and J calls and the clone size are those of that table, but D and trimming were determined from the DNA. The sample has approximately 120,000 clones on record, around 70% of them singletons. The ten largest clones add up to around 2.9% of the sample.

What the research found in general, with its limitations: The sequencing pipeline was judged likely to have produced a cluster of highly shared sequence variants as a technical artifact. Specific HLA alleles were associated with roughly 16,000 TCR beta sequences at a false discovery rate of 0.05 in a later analysis. When HLA alleles, especially DR and DQ, strongly co-occurred, TCR associations were difficult to assign to individual alleles. In vitro tests confirmed that a few of the cytomegalovirus-associated TCR beta chains recognize cytomegalovirus antigens. Because HLA typing was missing for some donors at each locus, association tests included only the typed subset. Broadly in line with IMGT annotations, most TCR beta V segments showed up in productive rearrangements about 87% or about 30% of the time in an earlier analysis of 450 to 600 of the donors. A later analysis found that most CMV-associated TCR beta chains appeared HLA-restricted, with HLA associations seemingly driven largely by CMV exposure. A further reported finding was that TCR beta sequences accurately predicted the HLA-A and HLA-B alleles for most subjects in the first cohort. In a later analysis, TCR association rates were found to vary across HLA loci, with the most associated TCRs seen for DRB1 alleles and the fewest for HLA-C alleles. The cohort was sequenced for TCR beta chains only, and without alpha or paired-chain data the features that could be detected were limited. Immune exposure information for the cohort was limited to CMV serostatus. It was suggested by the authors that the approach could potentially be generalized to other disease states and immunological phenotypes. The study listed 150 to 200 TCR beta chains as associated with cytomegalovirus. Across donors, most TCR sequences were observed very rarely, whereas some public TCRs were present in many individuals. The classifier was reported to diagnose cytomegalovirus status with high specificity and sensitivity in both the original cohort and the validation cohort. In a later genetic analysis, a missense DCLRE1C variant was associated with V-gene and J-gene trimming of TCR beta chains, and the association was replicated in an independent cohort. In a later analysis, HLA-associated TCR beta chains were found to be more clonally expanded and to have lower generation probabilities than equally common non-associated chains. According to a later genetic analysis, donors in an Asian-associated ancestry cluster had fewer N-insertions in productive TCRs than the roughly 660-donor mean. Approximately 16 rarely observed V segments, including chromosome 9 orphons, were excluded from the earlier analysis of a few hundred of the donors because counts were too low. In a later analysis, several top co-occurrence clusters were reported to appear linked to parvovirus B19, influenza, CMV and Epstein-Barr virus. Linkage disequilibrium might explain the correlated functional status among segregating V segments, but an unknown experimental factor could not be excluded. Sequencing depth was assumed to be roughly uniform across donors in the presence/absence analyses, though that assumption may not hold. Because the 87-base-pair reads could not distinguish some IMGT-functional V segments, including TRBV6-2 and TRBV6-3, those segments were excluded.

On this clone: The antigen it recognizes is unknown. No base quality information exists; no much larger clone differs at one position.

The CDR3 goes from the cysteine to the phenylalanine over 14 residues. Kept here is only the CDR3 DNA, which spans 42 bases and is read in frame from base 1. Looking up the germline V gene (reference sequence) yields CDR1 MNHNY and CDR2 SVGAGI. Trimming accounts for 6 bases at V and 6 bases at J, while the number of junction bases matched to no gene is 9. This clonotype was obtained from a young man in good health and CMV-seronegative. The sequenced sample was PBMCs. Recombination connected TRBV6-6 to TRBJ2-7; 9 central bases correspond to TRBD2. This receptor has the CDR3 CASRGAGGASEQYF. The DNA reads TGTGCCAGCAGGGGAGCGGGAGGCGCCTCCGAGCAGTACTTC.